The 7 T cell receptor beta chains given below trace back to one sample, sequenced in a study of cytomegalovirus exposure and HLA in healthy donors. Primers included in the PCR were 60 Vbeta and 13 Jbeta primers. Clones were read by immunoSEQ multiplex PCR, and TCRdb kept only the in-frame ones, dropping some. The sample includes about 88,000 clones. Sequenced input: PBMCs. Receptors were obtained from a girl under 18 in good health and CMV-seropositive.

The chain employs TRBV28 and TRBJ2-7; 8 nucleotides line up with TRBD2. This CDR3 spans 16 amino acids. Germline V gene sequence: CDR1 MDHEN, CDR2 SYDVKM. The J segment lost 4 bases and the V segment lost 1 base, leaving 9 bases of the junction unmatched. The CDR3 nucleotides read TGTGCCAGCAGTTTATTGGGGCGGGGGGTCTATTACGAGCAGTACTTC. Its translation: CASSLLGRGVYYEQYF.

The chain uses TRBV29-1 and TRBJ1-1; a weak D match, TRBD1 (5 bases). The CDR3 length is 12 residues. Germline V lookup: CDR1 SQVTM, CDR2 ANQGSEA. Trimming pared 4 bases from V and 3 bases from J, leaving 9 bases between. DNA for the CDR3: TGCAGCGTTGGCGGGGGAGACACTGAAGCTTTCTTT. It translates to CSVGGGDTEAFF. Combining the CDR3 with reference TRBV29-1 and TRBJ1-1 gives the whole variable domain SAVISQKPSRDICQRGTSLTIQCQVDSQVTMMFWYRQQPGQSLTLIATANQGSEATYESGFVIDKFPISRPNLTFSTLTVSNMSPEDSSIYLCSVGGGDTEAFFGQGTRLTVV.

The chain combines TRBV11-3 with TRBJ2-6; D remains unclear. The V gene lost 3 bases and the J gene lost 3 bases, with 6 bases spanning the gap. Germline V gene sequence: CDR1 SGHNT, CDR2 YENEEA. The CDR3 extends over 14 amino acids. CDR3 nucleotide sequence: TGTGCCAGCAGCTTGTCCCGTGGGGCCAACGTCCTGACTTTC. It translates to CASSLSRGANVLTF.

The chain combines TRBV6-6 with TRBJ1-1; D perhaps matches TRBD1 (6 bases). This CDR3 has 14 amino acids. Trimming pared 11 bases from V and 7 bases from J, leaving 23 bases between. Germline values: CDR1 MNHNY, CDR2 SVGAGI (reference sequence). The CDR3 here is CAGLDTGSAFEAFF. DNA for the CDR3: TGTGCCGGCCTCGATACAGGGTCGGCATTTGAAGCTTTCTTT.

This chain connects TRBV19 to TRBJ1-5, with 10 bases identical to TRBD1. The CDR3 length is 18 residues. V trimming: 8 bases; J trimming: 4 bases; junction bases outside the gene matches: 17. Germline values: CDR1 LNHDA, CDR2 SQIVND (reference sequence). Here the CDR3 DNA reads TGTGCCAGTGGGCGGATCCCCGGGACAGGGGCCCTTAATCAGCCCCAGCATTTT. Protein sequence: CASGRIPGTGALNQPQHF.

The V gene is TRBV25-1, the J gene TRBJ2-3; D uncertain. There are 14 residues in the CDR3. V lost 3 bases to trimming and J lost 1 base, with 8 bases between them. Germline V gene lookup returns CDR1 MGHDK and CDR2 SYGVNS. The CDR3 reads CASSDPRRTDTQYF. The CDR3 coding sequence is TGTGCCAGCAGTGACCCCAGGCGCACAGATACGCAGTATTTT.

V gene TRBV6-6 combines with J gene TRBJ2-7; 8 nucleotides align to TRBD1. This CDR3 region has 15 residues. Germline-derived CDR1 and CDR2 are MNHNY and SVGAGI (reference sequence). After removal of 4 bases from V and 5 bases from J, the junction contained 10 bases not matched to a gene. The CDR3 region is CASSSLGQALHEQYF. CDR3 sequence (DNA): TGTGCCAGCAGTTCTCTGGGACAGGCGCTCCACGAGCAGTACTTC.